This record covers a single T cell receptor beta chain. Its antigen is currently not known. The input lacks base qualities; no much larger clone sits a single base away. The source of the sample is a study of blood T cell repertoires in COVID-19 (dated by TCRdb to 2020 to 2022). Notes on the research overall: Samples from collaborators originated in the United States, Italy and Spain and spanned both the acute and convalescent phases of COVID-19. The material from the prospective study consisted of cDNA or gDNA derived from T cells, B-cell-depleted T cells, or PBMCs. Deeply sampled blood TCRbeta repertoires from subjects exposed to, actively infected with, or recovered from COVID-19 were included in the dataset. The repertoires were made available in a free public database intended to serve as a resource for research on the immune response to SARS-CoV-2. The samples were drawn from two sources: the first 160 participants of the ongoing ImmuneRACE study, and fewer than 1,500 subjects contributed by 6 global collaborators. Sample metadata almost always included a de-identified subject ID, COVID-19 status, age in years and sex. Where HLA class I and class II types were available, the types were taken from metadata supplied by the sample provider, not from assay-based typing. The full study reports these points: Clinical and demographic metadata were provided uncurated, with the amount varying by source and participant.

The germline V gene (reference sequence) gives CDR1 as MNHEY and CDR2 as SMNVEV. Trimmed from V: 6 bases; trimmed from J: 0 bases; junction bases lacking a gene match: 2. From the cysteine up to the phenylalanine, the CDR3 has a length of 14 residues. Only the CDR3 part of the read is kept: 42 bases, read in frame from the first base. Each collaborating institution followed its own protocols to collect whole blood in K2EDTA tubes. For TCRbeta analysis, collaborators shipped samples in one of three forms: frozen whole blood, isolated PBMCs, or DNA extracted from either of those sample types. The immunoSEQ Assay, a bias-controlled multiplex PCR, was used to amplify TCRbeta CDR3 regions from genomic DNA. The authors processed their data as follows. Nucleated cell counts per sample were estimated from amplification of reference gene primers within the assay. Sequence reads were collapsed and filtered to measure the absolute abundance of every unique TCRbeta CDR3 rearrangement. For each sample, productive Simpson clonality was calculated as the square root of Simpson's diversity index over productive rearrangements. Held by TCRdb, this immuneACCESS table contains in-frame sequences only and omits some clones. Under half of the omission traces to an unresolved V gene where checked; the cause of the rest is unknown. The V and J calls and clone size come from that table; D and trimming were worked out from the DNA. The sample yields fewer than 60,000 clones; 86% were counted once. The ten largest clonotypes hold around 15% of the sample.

This receptor chain uses TRBV27 and TRBJ1-1; 9 of the junction bases match TRBD1. The specimen was peripheral blood. The source of this sequence is a human donor in a cohort sampled during active COVID-19. The CDR3 in this case is CASRRQGVNTEAFF. The DNA sequence follows: TGTGCCAGCAGAAGACAGGGGGTGAACACTGAAGCTTTCTTT.